This T cell receptor (beta chain) was sequenced during a study of T cell repertoires in cytomegalovirus infection. Study context: Indicated by public TCR beta signatures were CMV infection and matching HLA type. Whole-study findings and limits: Cumulative frequency of public TCR beta families picked out carriers of CMV plus the relevant HLA. HLA-C-restricted CMV-specific TCR beta clonotypes were dominant in the ex vivo response.

On this clonotype itself: The target antigen is unknown.

TCRdb passed the reads through MiXCR, listing each CDR3 protein once. This table holds about 530,000 distinct CDR3 sequences, approximately 25% found once. The clonotype was recovered from a human donor in good health (CMV status not recorded). Some clones in this sample may be carry-over from other donors' samples. The sample consisted of PBMCs.

The CDR3 sequence is CATTTGGNYGYTF. CDR3 sequence (DNA): TGTGCCACTACGACAGGGGGCAACTATGGCTACACCTTC. This rearrangement joins TRBV19 to TRBJ1-2; TRBD1 agrees at 10 bases. Germline CDR1 LNHDA, CDR2 SQIVND (reference sequence). This CDR3 spans 13 amino acids. V dropped 10 bases and J dropped 2; count of bases not matched to a gene: 4.